Below are 25 T cell receptor beta chains sequenced from a single sample in a study of T cells in Graves' hyperthyroidism and ophthalmopathy. Amplification of TCR beta CDR3 regions was performed using RNA transcripts as template. During a first-round RT-PCR of the TCR CDR3, the HTBI primer set was used. A single record per CDR3 protein comes from TCRdb applying MiXCR to the multiplex PCR reads. The sample consists of some 370,000 distinct CDR3 sequences, roughly a sixth of them appearing once. Sequencing was carried out using blood. The origin of the receptors is a woman under 40 with Graves' hyperthyroidism that later progressed to Graves' ophthalmopathy.

The table lists this clonotype with a few counts. This rearrangement joins TRBV14 to TRBJ2-7; no firm D call. The CDR3 extends over 15 amino acids. Germline CDR1 and CDR2: SGHDN and FVKESK. The V end lost 1 base, the J end lost 2 bases, and 12 bases lay between the germline ends. The CDR3 DNA sequence: TGTGCCAGCAGCCAAGTACGAAGCAGCCCCTACGAGCAGTACTTC. This encodes CASSQVRSSPYEQYF.

This clonotype has a single count. A much larger clone sits a single nucleotide away, making a read error possible. This chain links TRBV5-6 with TRBJ2-7; TRBD1 aligns across 9 bases. Per the germline V gene, CDR1 is SGHDT and CDR2 is YYEEEE. The CDR3 is 15 amino acids. The chain's CDR3 is CASSRGPGQGYEQHF. The CDR3 DNA reads TGTGCCAGCAGCCGAGGTCCGGGACAGGGCTACGAGCAGCACTTC.

This clonotype was picked up a small number of times. This rearrangement joins TRBV7-9 to TRBJ2-7, with D maybe TRBD1 (5 bases). Germline CDR1 and CDR2: SEHNR and FQNEAQ (reference sequence). This CDR3 is 15 amino acids long. The germline V and J ends were trimmed by 5 bases and 2 bases, with 16 bases remaining between them. In nucleotides, the CDR3 is TGTGCCAGCAGCCCACGGACAACCGTCCCCTACGAGCAGTACTTC. The encoded protein is CASSPRTTVPYEQYF.

This rearrangement joins TRBV6-2 or TRBV6-3 to TRBJ1-5; D is unresolved. V lost 5 bases and J 4 bases, leaving 9 bases between the germline ends. Looked up from germline, CDR1 is MNHEY and CDR2 is SVGEGT. CDR3 length: 13 amino acids. This chain's CDR3 is CASSVLVNQPQHF. CDR3 nucleotide sequence: TGTGCCAGCAGTGTATTAGTGAATCAGCCCCAGCATTTT.

The table lists this clonotype with many counts. V is TRBV12-5 and J is TRBJ2-5, with 10 bases matching TRBD1. Germline V gene lookup returns CDR1 LGHNT and CDR2 FRNRAP. Losses at the gene ends were 5 bases for V and 5 bases for J; bases not matched to a gene: 20. This CDR3 spans 19 amino acids. The CDR3 DNA reads TGTGCTAGTGGTCTCACCACCCCCATCGACAGGGGGCAGTGGGAGACCCAGTACTTC. Residues: CASGLTTPIDRGQWETQYF.

The genes are TRBV5-1 and TRBJ2-2, with D perhaps TRBD1 (5 bases). This CDR3 comprises 15 residues. V lost 3 bases and J 1 base, leaving 10 bases between the germline ends. From germline, CDR1 is SGHRS and CDR2 YFSETQ. The CDR3 loop reads CASSSLGQNTGELFF. DNA of the CDR3: TGCGCCAGCAGCTCGCTAGGACAGAACACCGGGGAGCTGTTTTTT.

This clonotype has at least ten counts. V and J are TRBV6-1 and TRBJ1-2; TRBD1 matches at 7 bases. Germline V lookup: CDR1 MNHNS, CDR2 SASEGT. This CDR3 comprises 15 residues. The trim removed 5 bases at V and 1 base at J, leaving 7 bases unmatched. CDR3 sequence (DNA): TGTGCCAGCAGTCCAAGACAGGGTGTTAACTATGGCTACACCTTC. This translates into CASSPRQGVNYGYTF.

The rearrangement joins TRBV6-1 to TRBJ2-7, with 9 bases aligning to TRBD2. Germline V gives CDR1 MNHNS, CDR2 SASEGT. The V and J ends lost 3 bases and 5 bases, in that order; junction bases with no gene match: 5. The CDR3 is 14 residues long. CDR3 protein: CASSDPAGGNEQYF. CDR3 in DNA: TGTGCCAGCAGTGACCCAGCGGGAGGAAACGAGCAGTACTTC.

This clonotype was picked up a small number of times. The chain carries TRBV4-1 and TRBJ1-2, with D possibly matching TRBD1 (6 bases). This CDR3 spans 15 amino acids. The germline V and J ends were trimmed by 0 bases and 4 bases, with 12 bases remaining between them. Germline V gene lookup returns CDR1 MGHRA and CDR2 YSYEKL. The CDR3: CASSQDPGESYGYTF. The CDR3 nucleotides read TGCGCCAGCAGCCAAGATCCAGGGGAGAGCTATGGCTACACCTTC.

V is TRBV4-1 and J is TRBJ2-7, with 7 nucleotides matching TRBD1. The CDR3 covers 14 residues. Germline-derived CDR1 and CDR2 are MGHRA and YSYEKL. Trimming at V came to 2 bases and at J to 5 bases, leaving 6 bases not matched to a gene. CDR3 loop: CASSQTGAVHEQYF. In nucleotides, the CDR3 is TGCGCCAGCAGCCAAACAGGGGCTGTGCACGAGCAGTACTTC.

This sequence joins TRBV20-1 and TRBJ1-5; TRBD1 aligns across 7 bases. The CDR3 length is 15 residues. Germline-derived CDR1 and CDR2 are DFQATT and SNEGSKA (reference sequence). The ends lost 2 bases at V and 1 base at J; junction bases unmatched: 5. As DNA, the CDR3 is TGCAGTGCTAGACGACAGGGACAGAGCAATCAGCCCCAGCATTTT. Residues: CSARRQGQSNQPQHF.

The V and J genes are TRBV27 and TRBJ2-5; TRBD2 agrees at 12 bases. The length of the CDR3 is 15 residues. V shed 5 bases, J shed 5 bases, and the junction held 6 bases outside the gene matches. The germline V gene encodes CDR1 MNHEY and CDR2 SMNVEV (reference sequence). The CDR3: CASSVTSGRGETQYF. The CDR3 DNA reads TGTGCCAGCAGTGTGACTAGCGGGAGAGGGGAGACCCAGTACTTC.

This clonotype was recorded at least ten times. The CDR3 DNA reads as TGTGCCAGCAGTGAAAGAGCACGAGATAGCAATCAGCCCCAGCATTTT. Protein sequence: CASSERARDSNQPQHF. The V call is TRBV6-1, the J call TRBJ1-5; D uncertain. Germline CDR1 reads MNHNS; CDR2 reads SASEGT. There are 16 residues in the CDR3. Trimming shortened V by 2 bases and J by 0 bases, and 11 bases separated the two germline ends.

This clonotype was detected ten times or more. The chain couples TRBV6-1 to TRBJ1-2; the match to TRBD1 covers 9 bases. This CDR3 is 14 amino acids long. Germline loops: CDR1 MNHNS, CDR2 SASEGT. V shed 7 bases, J shed 7 bases, and the junction held 10 bases outside the gene matches. The CDR3 spells CASKVGTGTSGYTF. The CDR3 region has the DNA TGTGCCAGCAAGGTTGGGACAGGGACGTCTGGCTACACCTTC.

This clonotype has a count of ten or more. V usage is TRBV11-2 and J usage is TRBJ1-1, with unresolved D. Germline lookup yields CDR1 SGHAT and CDR2 FQNNGV. Trimming cost V 5 bases and J 5 bases, with 12 bases left between them. CDR3 size: 13 residues. The chain's CDR3 is CASSLGLWTEAFF. CDR3 DNA sequence: TGTGCCAGCAGCCTAGGGCTGTGGACTGAAGCTTTCTTT.

This clonotype was detected only a few times. This rearrangement joins TRBV6-1 to TRBJ2-7; D uncertain. Trimming removed 1 base from V and 3 bases from J, with 10 bases in between. CDR3 length: 14 amino acids. Germline V gives CDR1 MNHNS, CDR2 SASEGT. CDR3 in amino acids: CASSEGPSLYEQYF. DNA for the CDR3: TGTGCCAGCAGTGAAGGTCCTAGTCTCTACGAGCAGTACTTC.

This clonotype showed up just a few times. This sequence joins TRBV9 and TRBJ2-1; TRBD2 matches at 7 bases. V lost 4 bases and J lost 6; bases outside the gene matches: 19. There are 18 residues in the CDR3. CDR1 is SGDLS, CDR2 YYNGEE, per germline. CDR3: CASSPGGNFVGRGNEQFF. Written as DNA, the CDR3 is TGTGCCAGCAGCCCGGGAGGCAATTTTGTGGGGCGGGGCAATGAGCAGTTCTTC.

This clonotype was seen at least ten times. The chain links TRBV30 to TRBJ2-7, with a tentative D call TRBD1 (6 bases). V lost 4 bases to trimming and J lost 2 bases, with 12 bases between them. The CDR3 runs 13 residues. Germline assignment: CDR1 GTSNPN and CDR2 SVGIG (reference sequence). The CDR3, as DNA: TGTGCCTGGACTAAGGACAGAACCTACGAGCAGTACTTC. This encodes CAWTKDRTYEQYF.

The sample holds a few counts of this clonotype. The V gene is TRBV20-1, the J gene TRBJ1-1, with D tentatively TRBD1 (6 bases). V was shortened by 3 bases and J by 6 bases, with 20 bases between the two germline ends. The germline V gene encodes CDR1 DFQATT and CDR2 SNEGSKA (reference sequence). The CDR3 loop spans 15 amino acids. CDR3 DNA sequence: TGCAGTGCTAGGGGGGTCAGCACAGGGAGTCCTGAAGCTTTCTTT. It is translated as CSARGVSTGSPEAFF.

This clonotype occurred many times. This rearrangement joins TRBV7-9 to TRBJ1-4; D gene unclear. The CDR3 consists of 13 residues. CDR1 SEHNR and CDR2 FQNEAQ come from the germline V gene (reference sequence). Trimming removed 6 bases at V and 8 bases at J, with 13 bases between. The chain's CDR3 is CASRPQTGEKLFF. For the CDR3, the DNA is TGTGCCAGCAGACCTCAGACGGGGGAAAAACTGTTTTTT. The full variable domain, with the rest looked up from reference TRBV7-9 and TRBJ1-4, is DTGVSQNPRHKITKRGQNVTFRCDPISEHNRLYWYRQTLGQGPEFLTYFQNEAQLEKSRLLSDRFSAERPKGSFSTLEIQRTEQGDSAMYLCASRPQTGEKLFFGSGTQLSVL.

This clonotype was detected only a few times. This chain uses TRBV24-1 with TRBJ2-1; 9 bases fit TRBD2. With 3 bases clipped from V and 2 bases from J, the junction kept 4 bases outside the gene matches. The CDR3 runs to 16 residues. The germline gives CDR1 KGHDR, CDR2 SFDVKD. CDR3 DNA: TGTGCCACCAGTGATATGAGCGGGGGGACCTACAATGAGCAGTTCTTC. Translating gives CATSDMSGGTYNEQFF.

The V call is TRBV19, the J call TRBJ2-1; 7 bases align to TRBD1. This CDR3 contains 15 residues. V trimming: 6 bases; J trimming: 5 bases; junction bases outside the gene matches: 10. Germline V gene lookup returns CDR1 LNHDA and CDR2 SQIVND (reference sequence). CDR3 in DNA: TGTGCCAGTAGCACCGTCGGGACAGTGAACAATGAGCAGTTCTTC. Its protein is CASSTVGTVNNEQFF. Together with reference TRBV19 and TRBJ2-1, the CDR3 gives the full variable domain: DGGITQSPKYLFRKEGQNVTLSCEQNLNHDAMYWYRQDPGQGLRLIYYSQIVNDFQKGDIAEGYSVSREKKESFPLTVTSAQKNPTAFYLCASSTVGTVNNEQFFGPGTRLTVL.

This clonotype came up many times. The chain combines TRBV7-9 with TRBJ2-1; the D is unclear. CDR1 is SEHNR and CDR2 is FQNEAQ in the germline V gene (reference sequence). This CDR3 region has 12 residues. V gave up 2 bases and J gave up 8 bases, with 7 bases separating them. CDR3 coding DNA: TGTGCCAGCAGCTTAACTGATGATGAGCAGTTCTTC. It codes for CASSLTDDEQFF. Full variable domain (rest looked up from reference TRBV7-9 and TRBJ2-1): DTGVSQNPRHKITKRGQNVTFRCDPISEHNRLYWYRQTLGQGPEFLTYFQNEAQLEKSRLLSDRFSAERPKGSFSTLEIQRTEQGDSAMYLCASSLTDDEQFFGPGTRLTVL.

The chain carries TRBV11-2 and TRBJ2-2; 9 nucleotides line up with TRBD2. The CDR3 is 18 residues long. CDR1 is SGHAT and CDR2 is FQNNGV in the germline V gene. V shed 4 bases and J 3 bases; nucleotides not matched to a gene: 12. The CDR3, as DNA: TGTGCCAGCAGCTCCTACGCTAGCGGGGCCTTGGACACCGGGGAGCTGTTTTTT. Its translation: CASSSYASGALDTGELFF.

This clonotype was detected ten times or more. The J gene is TRBJ2-5, the V gene TRBV6-6; D possibly corresponds to TRBD2 (5 bases). V lost 1 base to trimming and J lost 1 base, with 13 bases between them. CDR1 is MNHNY and CDR2 is SVGAGI in the germline V gene (reference sequence). This CDR3 region has 16 residues. The CDR3 spells CASSYLSWRIQETQYF. CDR3 DNA sequence: TGTGCCAGCAGTTACTTGTCTTGGAGGATCCAAGAGACCCAGTACTTC.